The following is a T cell receptor (beta chain) sequence with its context. The antigen is unknown. This record comes from a study of OX40 agonist ivuxolimab in advanced cancers. Study-wide findings and caveats: Antigen targets of the expanded peripheral T cells went undetermined.

Clones were read by immunoSEQ multiplex PCR, and TCRdb kept only the in-frame ones, dropping some. The table shows tens of thousands of clones, with around 77% occurring only once. Between the trimmed V and J ends, which lost 0 bases and 5 bases, there was a span of 17 bases. The CDR3 contains 16 residues. Germline assignment: CDR1 SGDLS and CDR2 YYNGEE. The material sequenced was CD4+ or CD8+ T cells sorted from blood, taken in a trial of the OX40 agonist ivuxolimab. The chain has TRBV9 and TRBJ2-5; D is perhaps TRBD1 (6 bases). The clonotype comes from an adult with an advanced solid tumor such as melanoma, head and neck, liver or kidney cancer. The CDR3 DNA follows: TGTGCCAGCAGCGTAGGCCACGGTCAAAGGGGGGAGACCCAGTACTTC. Amino acids: CASSVGHGQRGETQYF.